The 9 T cell receptor beta chains presented below share a single source sample, sequenced in a study of blood T cell repertoires in COVID-19. Libraries were prepared by immunoSEQ multiplex PCR; TCRdb keeps only in-frame clonotypes and omits some of them. Seen here are about 46,000 clones, 87% observed once, and the top ten hold roughly 15%. Material: peripheral blood. The receptor set was obtained from a human donor in a cohort sampled during active COVID-19.

This chain joins TRBV28 and TRBJ1-1, with D possibly matching TRBD1 (5 bases). CDR3 length: 12 amino acids. The germline gives CDR1 MDHEN, CDR2 SYDVKM. V shed 5 bases and J shed 5 bases, with 9 bases lying between them. CDR3 sequence reads: CASSVGGTEAFF. The CDR3 DNA follows: TGTGCCAGCAGTGTCGGGGGGACTGAAGCTTTCTTT.

This clone was recorded only once. The J gene is TRBJ1-4, the V gene TRBV7-9, with a tentative D call TRBD1 (6 bases). Germline V gives CDR1 SEHNR, CDR2 FQNEAQ (reference sequence). With 1 base removed from V and 8 bases from J, the gap between germline ends came to 17 bases. There are 16 residues in the CDR3. The CDR3 protein is CASSLGAGTSSEKLFF. The CDR3 DNA follows: TGTGCCAGCAGCTTAGGGGCTGGGACAAGTTCGGAAAAACTGTTTTTT. Supplemented by reference TRBV7-9 and TRBJ1-4, the full variable domain reads DTGVSQNPRHKITKRGQNVTFRCDPISEHNRLYWYRQTLGQGPEFLTYFQNEAQLEKSRLLSDRFSAERPKGSFSTLEIQRTEQGDSAMYLCASSLGAGTSSEKLFFGSGTQLSVL.

The table lists this clone with a few counts. The V and J genes are TRBV29-1 and TRBJ2-7; the match to TRBD1 covers 7 bases. Germline V lookup: CDR1 SQVTM, CDR2 ANQGSEA. With 7 bases clipped from V and 0 bases from J, the junction kept 9 bases outside the gene matches. The CDR3 has 14 residues. CDR3 residues: CSALTTGSSYEQYF. In DNA, the CDR3 is TGCAGCGCACTAACGACAGGGAGCTCCTACGAGCAGTACTTC.

The rearrangement links TRBV28 to TRBJ1-4; D might be TRBD1 (5 bases). Between the trimmed V and J ends, which lost 4 bases and 7 bases, there was a span of 19 bases. Per the germline V gene, CDR1 is MDHEN and CDR2 is SYDVKM. The CDR3 is 16 amino acids. The CDR3 nucleotides read TGTGCCAGCAGTTCACGGATTGGGGGGAGAGGTGAAAAACTGTTTTTT. Its protein is CASSSRIGGRGEKLFF.

The rearrangement links TRBV4-1 to TRBJ2-5; TRBD2 aligns across 9 bases. Germline assignment: CDR1 MGHRA and CDR2 YSYEKL. J lost 0 bases, V lost 4 bases, and 6 bases had no gene match. The CDR3 loop spans 16 amino acids. CDR3 residues: CASSPSGGTHQETQYF. The CDR3 nucleotides are TGCGCCAGCAGCCCGAGCGGGGGGACTCACCAAGAGACCCAGTACTTC.

This chain uses TRBV15 with TRBJ2-7; TRBD1 agrees at 7 bases. This CDR3 is built from 16 residues. Trimming cost V 5 bases and J 4 bases; bases outside gene matches: 14. Germline CDR1 and CDR2: LNHNV and YYDKDF (reference sequence). The CDR3 DNA reads as TGTGCCACCAGCGGGTTGACCGCTACAGGGGTTTACGAGCAGTACTTC. Protein sequence: CATSGLTATGVYEQYF.

This chain joins TRBV4-1 and TRBJ1-1; no reliable D call. V was clipped by 1 base and J by 2 bases, with 5 bases between them. CDR1 is MGHRA and CDR2 is YSYEKL in the germline V gene. The CDR3 is 13 residues long. The CDR3 coding sequence is TGCGCCAGCAGCCAAGCCTACAACACTGAAGCTTTCTTT. Its protein is CASSQAYNTEAFF.

The chain has TRBV6-5 and TRBJ2-7; a possible D gene is TRBD1 (5 bases). Trimming cost V 0 bases and J 6 bases, with 6 bases left between them. From germline, CDR1 is MNHEY and CDR2 SVGAGI. The CDR3 is made up of 12 amino acids. This chain's CDR3 is CASSYSGVEQYF. Here the CDR3 DNA reads TGTGCCAGCAGTTACTCAGGGGTCGAGCAGTACTTC.

In this sample, this clone turned up a few times. This chain uses TRBV2 with TRBJ1-4; tentatively, D is TRBD1 (6 bases). Germline V gene data show CDR1 as SNHLY and CDR2 as FYNNEI. Trimming cost V 7 bases and J 8 bases, with 14 bases left between them. The length of the CDR3 is 13 residues. Written as DNA, the CDR3 is TGTGCCAGCAATAACAGGGAAGTAGAAAAACTGTTTTTT. It encodes CASNNREVEKLFF.